What follows are 9 T cell receptor beta chains derived from one specimen sequenced in a study of OX40 agonist ivuxolimab in advanced cancers. TCRdb keeps only in-frame clones here, not all; method: immunoSEQ multiplex PCR. Among about 83,000 clones listed, around 86% were seen once. The sample here was CD4+ or CD8+ T cells sorted from blood, taken in a trial of the OX40 agonist ivuxolimab. Receptors originate from an adult with an advanced solid tumor such as melanoma, head and neck, liver or kidney cancer.

The J gene is TRBJ2-7, the V gene TRBV9, with 8 bases identical to TRBD2. V lost 5 bases and J lost 5; bases outside the gene matches: 15. Germline values: CDR1 SGDLS, CDR2 YYNGEE. The CDR3 has 16 residues. The CDR3 DNA reads TGTGCCAGCAGTACTTCAACCGGGACTAGTATCCACGAGCAGTACTTC. Translating gives CASSTSTGTSIHEQYF.

The chain joins TRBV5-1 to TRBJ2-7; 9 bases align to TRBD1. This CDR3 is 15 amino acids long. CDR1 SGHRS and CDR2 YFSETQ come from the germline V gene. V was clipped by 4 bases and J by 2 bases; unmatched bases: 7. The CDR3 nucleotides read TGCGCCAGCAGCCCCCGGACAGGGGCCCCCTACGAGCAGTACTTC. It specifies CASSPRTGAPYEQYF.

This clone was picked up a small number of times. The chain is built from TRBV21-1 and TRBJ1-2; the table's D call, TRBD1, was not checked against the DNA. TRBV21-1 is labeled a pseudogene. The CDR3 is made up of 15 amino acids. Here the CDR3 reads CASSKYDSSNYGYTF. CDR3 sequence (DNA): TGTGCCAGCAGCAAATATGACAGTTCTAACTATGGCTACACCTTC.

This sequence joins TRBV14 and TRBJ1-6, with D possibly TRBD1 on 6 matching bases. CDR1 and CDR2 from the germline V gene are SGHDN and FVKESK. The germline V and J ends were trimmed by 1 base and 10 bases, with 17 bases remaining between them. This CDR3 has 16 amino acids. CDR3 in amino acids: CASSQVGGLSGSPLHF. The DNA for the CDR3 is TGTGCCAGCAGCCAAGTAGGGGGGCTTTCAGGATCACCCCTCCACTTT.

The gene calls are TRBV5-4 and TRBJ2-4, with 13 nucleotides matching TRBD2. The V and J ends lost 3 bases and 1 base, in that order; junction bases with no gene match: 4. CDR3 length equals 17 residues. Germline V gene sequence: CDR1 SGHNT, CDR2 YYREEE (reference sequence). The DNA of the CDR3 is TGTGCCAGCAGCTCACTAGCGGGGGGGCGGGCCAAAAACATTCAGTACTTC. Encoded protein: CASSSLAGGRAKNIQYF.

The V and J genes are TRBV11-2 and TRBJ2-7, with 7 nucleotides matching TRBD1. This CDR3 spans 15 amino acids. The ends lost 7 bases at V and 2 bases at J; junction bases unmatched: 11. Per germline, CDR1 SGHAT and CDR2 FQNNGV. This CDR3 is CASIPSSTGPYEQYF. The CDR3 region has the DNA TGTGCCAGCATACCCTCCTCGACAGGGCCCTACGAGCAGTACTTC. The entire variable domain, with the rest obtained from reference TRBV11-2 and TRBJ2-7, is as follows: EAGVAQSPRYKIIEKRQSVAFWCNPISGHATLYWYQQILGQGPKLLIQFQNNGVVDDSQLPKDRFSAERLKGVDSTLKIQPAKLEDSAVYLCASIPSSTGPYEQYFGPGTRLTVT.

The rearrangement joins TRBV5-4 to TRBJ1-4, with D unclear. This CDR3 is built from 14 residues. Germline V gene lookup returns CDR1 SGHNT and CDR2 YYREEE (reference sequence). Trimming removed 6 bases at V and 7 bases at J, with 16 bases between. CDR3: CASTPGPQGEKLFF. DNA for the CDR3: TGTGCCAGCACCCCAGGACCGCAAGGTGAAAAACTGTTTTTT.

J is TRBJ1-4 and V is TRBV7-9; TRBD1 might be the D (5 bases). Trimming cost V 6 bases and J 3 bases, with 14 bases left between them. This CDR3 region has 15 residues. CDR1 is SEHNR and CDR2 is FQNEAQ in the germline V gene (reference sequence). This chain's CDR3 is CASRLEGFSNEKLFF. For the CDR3, the DNA is TGTGCCAGCAGACTTGAGGGGTTCTCTAATGAAAAACTGTTTTTT.

The chain employs TRBV29-1 and TRBJ2-7; 7 bases fit TRBD1. Germline V gene data show CDR1 as SQVTM and CDR2 as ANQGSEA. V lost 6 bases and J lost 0; bases outside the gene matches: 5. The CDR3 totals 13 residues. In DNA, the CDR3 is TGCAGCGTACCCGGACAGGCCTCCTACGAGCAGTACTTC. Protein sequence: CSVPGQASYEQYF.